The 30 T cell receptor beta chains reported below all come from one sample, sequenced in a study of tumor-infiltrating lymphocytes in oesophageal squamous cell carcinoma (TCRdb year 2016). Library creation used PCR. Instrument used: Illumina HiSeq 2000. In TCRdb, the public reads were trimmed at Q25 with fastp and aligned with MiXCR, with productive beta chains retained. Merged by CDR3 protein, the rows form single entries marked with the most common genes and DNA. In all, the sample holds 15,000 to 20,000 distinct CDR3 sequences, and approximately 39% of those were seen once. The ten largest clonotypes hold about 17% of the sample. Sequenced material: normal esophageal tissue next to the tumor. Receptor source: a female donor with esophageal squamous cell carcinoma.

V is TRBV11-2 and J is TRBJ2-5; possible D gene TRBD2, 6 bases. Judging by the DNA end, TRBJ2-4 fits better; the J call may be wrong. Germline lookup yields CDR1 SGHAT and CDR2 FQNNGV. CDR3 length: 13 amino acids. The CDR3: CASRPSAGNIQYF. As DNA, the CDR3 is TGTGCCAGCAGACCTAGCGCCGGGAACATTCAGTACTTC.

The chain has TRBV7-8 and TRBJ2-5; 7 bases match TRBD1. Near its end, the DNA agrees better with TRBJ2-7, so the J call may be wrong. The CDR3 runs 14 residues. The germline V gene encodes CDR1 SGHVS and CDR2 FQNEAQ. CDR3 in amino acids: CASSPRQGNYEQYF. Here the CDR3 DNA reads TGTGCCAGCAGCCCAAGACAGGGAAACTACGAGCAGTACTTC.

The rearrangement links TRBV5-1 to TRBJ2-3; TRBD1 matches 8 bases. V lost 5 bases to trimming and J lost 2 bases; unmatched junction nucleotides: 7. Germline assignment: CDR1 SGHRS and CDR2 YFSETQ. The CDR3 sequence is 15 residues long. The CDR3 DNA reads as TGCGCCAGCAGGCCCGGGACAGGTAACACAGATACGCAGTATTTT. Translation: CASRPGTGNTDTQYF.

The rearrangement links TRBV27 to TRBJ2-3, with D unresolved. Germline V gene lookup returns CDR1 MNHEY and CDR2 SMNVEV (reference sequence). The CDR3 has 13 residues. Trimming took 0 bases from V and 4 from J, leaving 5 bases between them. As DNA, the CDR3 is TGTGCCAGCAGTTTATCCATGCCAGATACGCAGTATTTT. It yields the protein CASSLSMPDTQYF.

The chain carries TRBV7-6 and TRBJ1-2; 7 bases match TRBD1. Germline-derived CDR1 and CDR2 are SGHVS and FNYEAQ. V shed 4 bases, J shed 5 bases, and the junction held 10 bases outside the gene matches. This CDR3 is built from 15 residues. In DNA, the CDR3 is TGTGCCAGCAGCTCCCAGGACAGGTTTGAATATGGCTACACCTTC. It encodes CASSSQDRFEYGYTF.

Notes on this clonotype: A clone one base away is much larger, so this may be a read error. The gene calls are TRBV6-5 and TRBJ2-3; TRBD1 matches 9 bases. The end of the DNA is better explained by TRBJ2-7, so the J call may be wrong. The CDR3 has 16 residues. Per the germline V gene, CDR1 is MNHEY and CDR2 is SVGAGI. The CDR3 sequence is CASSYSPWTGDGEQYF. In DNA, the CDR3 is TGTGCCAGCAGTTACTCACCTTGGACAGGGGACGGTGAGCAGTACTTC.

The rearrangement joins TRBV7-6 to TRBJ2-5, with 8 nucleotides matching TRBD1. The J call is in doubt because the DNA end fits TRBJ1-1 better. The CDR3 consists of 16 residues. Germline CDR1 reads SGHVS; CDR2 reads FNYEAQ. The CDR3 region has the DNA TGTGCCAGCAGCTTAGGTGGACAGGGCCGATACACTGAAGCTTTCTTT. Its translation: CASSLGGQGRYTEAFF.

The sample holds a few counts of this clonotype. It is unclear where the CDR3 begins or ends on the DNA, so no DNA is shown, and the CDR3 is as TCRdb lists it. V is TRBV6-1 and J is TRBJ2-6; the D segment call TRBD1 is taken from the table without a DNA check. CDR1 is MNHNS and CDR2 is SASEGT in the germline V gene. The CDR3 numbers 18 amino acids, ends counted. CDR3 sequence: CASSEFQRQRLLWLHLRF.

The gene calls are TRBV6-2 or TRBV6-3 and TRBJ2-5; 7 bases are shared with TRBD1. TRBJ2-7 explains the end of the DNA better; the J call may be wrong. The germline V gene has CDR1 MNHEY and CDR2 SVGEGT. This CDR3 comprises 15 residues. CDR3 in DNA: TGTGCCAGCAGTGATCCGATCAGGGGGTCCTACGAGCAGTACTTC. Translated: CASSDPIRGSYEQYF.

A word on this clonotype: The junction and the germline gene differ at one end; a read error may be behind it. The chain carries TRBV2 and TRBJ2-3; D remains ambiguous. The CDR3 has 14 amino acids. Germline CDR1 SNHLY, CDR2 FYNNEI. Here the CDR3 DNA reads TGTGCCAGCAGTGATGCTGGGTTTAATTCACCCCTCCACTTC. Translating gives CASSDAGFNSPLHF. Supplemented by reference TRBV2 and TRBJ2-3, the full variable domain reads EPEVTQTPSHQVTQMGQEVILRCVPISNHLYFYWYRQILGQKVEFLVSFYNNEISEKSEIFDDQFSVERPDGSNFTLKIRSTKLEDSAMYFCASSDAGFNSPLHFGPGTRLTVL.

This sequence joins TRBV11-2 and TRBJ2-2; no clear D. Germline V gene data show CDR1 as SGHAT and CDR2 as FQNNGV. The germline V and J ends were trimmed by 5 bases and 5 bases, with 15 bases remaining between them. CDR3 length: 15 residues. CDR3 DNA sequence: TGTGCCAGCAGCAAACAACACACAGCAACCGGGGAGCTGTTTTTT. Translating gives CASSKQHTATGELFF.

In DNA form, the CDR3 reads TGTGCCAGCAGTTTAACGGCGGGGGGCTCCTACAATGAGCAGTTCTTC. This gives the protein CASSLTAGGSYNEQFF. The chain recombines TRBV28 with TRBJ2-1, with 8 bases aligning to TRBD2. This CDR3 is built from 16 residues. The germline gives CDR1 MDHEN, CDR2 SYDVKM. J was trimmed by 0 bases and V by 2 bases; bases with no gene match: 3.

The chain joins TRBV5-4 to TRBJ2-7; tentatively, D is TRBD2 (5 bases). The closer fit of TRBJ2-1 to the DNA end suggests the J call may be wrong. Germline V gene sequence: CDR1 SGHNT, CDR2 YYREEE (reference sequence). The length of the CDR3 is 16 residues. This CDR3 is CASSLAGSATYNEQFF. The CDR3 bases are TGTGCCAGCAGCTTGGCCGGTAGCGCTACCTACAATGAGCAGTTCTTC.

This clonotype has ten or more counts. V usage is TRBV5-1 and J usage is TRBJ1-2; a weak D match, TRBD1 (5 bases). The CDR3 totals 13 residues. Germline V gives CDR1 SGHRS, CDR2 YFSETQ. The germline V and J ends were trimmed by 4 bases and 13 bases, with 20 bases remaining between them. The CDR3 sequence: CASSTGHVSSPTF. As DNA, the CDR3 is TGCGCCAGCAGCACTGGACATGTTAGCTCCCCCACCTTC. Filled out from reference TRBV5-1 and TRBJ1-2, the complete variable domain reads KAGVTQTPRYLIKTRGQQVTLSCSPISGHRSVSWYQQTPGQGLQFLFEYFSETQRNKGNFPGRFSGRQFSNSRSEMNVSTLELGDSALYLCASSTGHVSSPTFGSGTRLTVV.

This chain joins TRBV12-3 or TRBV12-4 and TRBJ2-7; a possible D gene is TRBD2 (6 bases). Trimming cost V 5 bases and J 1 base, with 6 bases left between them. CDR3 length equals 12 residues. CDR3 in amino acids: CASSGGSYEQYF. The CDR3 coding sequence is TGTGCCAGCAGTGGGGGGTCCTACGAGCAGTACTTC.

In its sample, this clonotype is medium-sized. The chain links TRBV6-6 to TRBJ1-2, with D possibly matching TRBD1 (5 bases). Per the germline V gene, CDR1 is MNHNY and CDR2 is SVGAGI (reference sequence). The CDR3 spans 13 residues. V was pared by 0 bases and J by 5 bases, with 7 bases between. The CDR3 bases are TGTGCCAGCAGTTACTCCGGGACTTATGGCTACACCTTC. Protein product: CASSYSGTYGYTF.

The chain has TRBV7-6 and TRBJ1-1, with TRBD1 matching 7 bases. Germline V CDR1 and CDR2: SGHVS, FNYEAQ. The V segment lost 3 bases and the J segment 3 bases; nucleotides outside the gene matches: 1. The CDR3 consists of 13 residues. CDR3 nucleotide sequence: TGTGCCAGCAGCTTCGACAGGGACACTGAAGCTTTCTTT. Encoded protein: CASSFDRDTEAFF.

The V gene is TRBV7-2, the J gene TRBJ2-1; 8 nucleotides agree with TRBD2. J lost 3 bases, V lost 8 bases, and 6 bases had no gene match. Germline V gene lookup returns CDR1 SGHTA and CDR2 FQGNSA. The CDR3 has 14 amino acids. CDR3 amino acids: CASDPGGGYNEQFF. The DNA for the CDR3 is TGTGCCAGCGATCCGGGGGGGGGCTACAATGAGCAGTTCTTC.

J is TRBJ2-7 and V is TRBV11-1; D may be TRBD1 (5 bases). Gene TRBJ2-5 matches the end of the DNA better, so the J call may be wrong. CDR3 size: 14 residues. The germline V gene encodes CDR1 SGHAT and CDR2 FQDESV (reference sequence). CDR3 amino acids: CASSLGRIQETQYF. The CDR3, as DNA: TGTGCCAGCAGCCTGGGGCGGATCCAAGAGACCCAGTACTTC.

This clonotype was recorded at least ten times. The rearrangement joins TRBV11-2 to TRBJ2-5, with TRBD2 matching over 12 bases. V shed 3 bases and J 5 bases; nucleotides not matched to a gene: 4. The germline gives CDR1 SGHAT, CDR2 FQNNGV. CDR3 length equals 15 residues. In nucleotides, the CDR3 is TGTGCCAGCAGCTTCTCTAGCGGGGGGGCTGAGACCCAGTACTTC. Protein: CASSFSSGGAETQYF.

In the case of this clonotype: Likely a read error: the CDR3 ends without its conserved phenylalanine or tryptophan. The limits of the CDR3 on the DNA are not certain, so only TCRdb's listed CDR3 is given. The V and J genes are TRBV7-6 and TRBJ1-1. The CDR3 totals 15 residues, both ends included. Per germline, CDR1 SGHVS and CDR2 FNYEAQ. This CDR3 is CASSFQAYNEQFFGQ.

This clonotype was found a few times. The CDR3 region is CASSETPGLAGRETQYF. The CDR3 bases are TGTGCCAGCAGCGAAACTCCGGGACTAGCGGGAAGAGAGACCCAGTACTTC. The rearrangement uses TRBV7-3 and TRBJ2-5; 13 bases line up with TRBD2. The CDR3 extends over 17 amino acids. After removal of 5 bases from V and 4 bases from J, the junction contained 10 bases not matched to a gene. Germline V CDR1 and CDR2: SGHTA, FQGTGA.

Note on this clonotype: A much larger clone differs by one base, so this may be a read error. The chain employs TRBV7-2 and TRBJ2-7; D uncertain. V was trimmed by 1 base and J by 9 bases, leaving 10 bases between them. The CDR3 runs to 12 residues. CDR1 is SGHTA and CDR2 is FQGNSA in the germline V gene. Written as DNA, the CDR3 is TGTGCCAGCAGCTTAGGAGGTATGGGGCAGTACTTC. This codes for CASSLGGMGQYF.

The chain joins TRBV28 to TRBJ2-5; unclear D gene. The CDR3 is 12 amino acids. CDR1 is MDHEN, CDR2 SYDVKM, per germline. V was trimmed by 4 bases and J by 1 base, leaving 4 bases between them. CDR3 bases: TGTGCCAGCAGTTGGGCCCAAGAGACCCAGTACTTC. It translates to CASSWAQETQYF.

By its share, this clonotype is medium-sized. This sequence joins TRBV7-9 and TRBJ2-7; D unclear. CDR1 is SEHNR and CDR2 is FQNEAQ in the germline V gene (reference sequence). The CDR3 is 13 amino acids. Trimming removed 3 bases at V and 2 bases at J, with 8 bases between. The CDR3 spells CASSFPTAYEQYF. The CDR3 coding sequence is TGTGCCAGCAGCTTCCCCACCGCCTACGAGCAGTACTTC. Using reference TRBV7-9 and TRBJ2-7 for the parts outside the CDR3, the full variable domain is DTGVSQNPRHKITKRGQNVTFRCDPISEHNRLYWYRQTLGQGPEFLTYFQNEAQLEKSRLLSDRFSAERPKGSFSTLEIQRTEQGDSAMYLCASSFPTAYEQYFGPGTRLTVT.

The genes are TRBV7-6 and TRBJ2-3, with TRBD2 matching 15 bases. V was clipped by 5 bases and J by 2 bases; unmatched bases: 8. The CDR3 spans 18 residues. Germline V gives CDR1 SGHVS, CDR2 FNYEAQ. This CDR3 is CASSLGLAGGQVTDTQYF. For the CDR3, the DNA is TGTGCCAGCAGCCTCGGACTAGCGGGAGGGCAAGTCACAGATACGCAGTATTTT.

This clonotype appeared many times. The V gene is TRBV24-1, the J gene TRBJ2-1, with D perhaps being TRBD1 or TRBD2 (6 bases each). V gave up 6 bases and J gave up 2 bases, with 22 bases separating them. Germline V gene data show CDR1 as KGHDR and CDR2 as SFDVKD. This CDR3 region has 18 residues. The CDR3 DNA reads TGTGCCACCAGTAGTGGGGGCGAGCGGGTCCCTCCCTACAATGAGCAGTTCTTC. The encoded protein is CATSSGGERVPPYNEQFF.

With respect to this clonotype: Being one base from a much bigger clone, this may be a read error. CDR3 sequence: CASNQGASYNEQYF. The CDR3 coding sequence is TGTGCCAGTAACCAGGGAGCCTCCTACAATGAGCAGTACTTC. This chain connects TRBV19 to TRBJ2-1, with D possibly called TRBD1 or TRBD2 (5 bases each). The end of the DNA aligns better with TRBJ2-7, so the J call may be wrong. The CDR3 runs to 14 residues. CDR1 and CDR2 from the germline V gene are LNHDA and SQIVND (reference sequence).

The V and J genes are TRBV7-6 and TRBJ2-2; TRBD2 agrees at 9 bases. The J segment lost 1 base and the V segment lost 2 bases, leaving 5 bases of the junction unmatched. Germline V CDR1 and CDR2: SGHVS, FNYEAQ. The CDR3 sequence is 17 residues long. CDR3 bases: TGTGCCAGCAGCTTACCAGCGGGAGGCGGGAACACCGGGGAGCTGTTTTTT. Protein sequence: CASSLPAGGGNTGELFF.

The chain employs TRBV7-3 and TRBJ2-4; 7 nucleotides agree with TRBD2. The assigned J gene may be wrong: the sequence end matches TRBJ2-7 better. This CDR3 has 15 amino acids. Germline CDR1 SGHTA, CDR2 FQGTGA. CDR3 nucleotides: TGTGCCAGCAGCCGGACCCCAGCGGGGTTCTACGAGCAGTACTTC. Translation: CASSRTPAGFYEQYF.